This TCR beta chain was recovered during a study of CD8 T cells in Susac syndrome. Trimming left V 1 base short and J 1 base short, with 7 bases between. The length of the CDR3 is 14 residues. Random hexamers primed reverse transcription of about 0.5 to 1 ug RNA. MiXCR, run by TCRdb on the immunoSEQ multiplex PCR reads, gives a single entry per CDR3 protein. This table has roughly 150,000 distinct CDR3 sequences, around 95% appearing once. CD8+ and CD4+ T cells taken from blood had their TCR beta sequenced. This clonotype was obtained from a human donor with multiple sclerosis. Sequenced input: CD8+ T cells from PBMCs. This chain links TRBV12-3 or TRBV12-4 with TRBJ1-1; D is ambiguous. CDR3 nucleotides: TGTGCCAGCAGTTTAGGGAGGCCGAACACTGAAGCTTTCTTT. Translation gives CASSLGRPNTEAFF.